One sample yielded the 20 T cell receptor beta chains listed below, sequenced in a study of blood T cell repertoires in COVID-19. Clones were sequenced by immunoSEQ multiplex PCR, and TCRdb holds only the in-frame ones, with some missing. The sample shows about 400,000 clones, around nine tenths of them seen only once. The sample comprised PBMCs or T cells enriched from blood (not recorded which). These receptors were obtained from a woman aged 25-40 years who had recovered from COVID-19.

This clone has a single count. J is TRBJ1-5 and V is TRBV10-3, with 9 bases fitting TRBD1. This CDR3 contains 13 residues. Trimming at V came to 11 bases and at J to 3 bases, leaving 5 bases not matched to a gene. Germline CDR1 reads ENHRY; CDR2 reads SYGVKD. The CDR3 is CAGTGNLNQPQHF. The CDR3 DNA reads TGTGCCGGGACAGGGAATCTCAATCAGCCCCAGCATTTT.

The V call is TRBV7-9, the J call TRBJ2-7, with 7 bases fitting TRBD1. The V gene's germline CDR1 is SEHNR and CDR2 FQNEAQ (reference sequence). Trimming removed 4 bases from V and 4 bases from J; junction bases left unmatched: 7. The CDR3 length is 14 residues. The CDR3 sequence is CASSSRDSKYEQYF. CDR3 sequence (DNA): TGTGCCAGCAGCTCGAGGGACAGTAAATACGAGCAGTACTTC. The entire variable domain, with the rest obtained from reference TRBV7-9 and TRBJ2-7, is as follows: DTGVSQNPRHKITKRGQNVTFRCDPISEHNRLYWYRQTLGQGPEFLTYFQNEAQLEKSRLLSDRFSAERPKGSFSTLEIQRTEQGDSAMYLCASSSRDSKYEQYFGPGTRLTVT.

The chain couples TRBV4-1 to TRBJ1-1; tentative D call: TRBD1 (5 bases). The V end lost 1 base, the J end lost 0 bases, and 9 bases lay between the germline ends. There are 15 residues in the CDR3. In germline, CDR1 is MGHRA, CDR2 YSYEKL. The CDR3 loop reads CASSQAQALNTEAFF. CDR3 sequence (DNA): TGCGCCAGCAGCCAAGCACAGGCGCTGAACACTGAAGCTTTCTTT.

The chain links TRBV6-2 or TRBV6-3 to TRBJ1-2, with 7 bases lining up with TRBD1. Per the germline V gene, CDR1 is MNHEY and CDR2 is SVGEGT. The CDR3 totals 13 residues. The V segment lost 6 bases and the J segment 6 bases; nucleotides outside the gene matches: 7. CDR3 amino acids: CASSQGQMNGYTF. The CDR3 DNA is TGTGCCAGCAGCCAGGGACAGATGAATGGCTACACCTTC.

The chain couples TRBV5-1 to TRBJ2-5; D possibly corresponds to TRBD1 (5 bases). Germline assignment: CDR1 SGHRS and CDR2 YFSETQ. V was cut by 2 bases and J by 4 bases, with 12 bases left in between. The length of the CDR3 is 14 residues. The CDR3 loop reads CASSFEGRAETQYF. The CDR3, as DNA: TGCGCCAGCAGCTTCGAAGGCAGGGCAGAGACCCAGTACTTC.

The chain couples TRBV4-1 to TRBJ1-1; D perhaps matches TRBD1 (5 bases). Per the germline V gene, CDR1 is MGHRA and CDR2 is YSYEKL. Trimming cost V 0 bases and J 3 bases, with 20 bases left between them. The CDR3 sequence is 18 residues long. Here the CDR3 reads CASSQDRGRLRGDTEAFF. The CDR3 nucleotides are TGCGCCAGCAGCCAAGATAGGGGCAGGTTGAGAGGAGACACTGAAGCTTTCTTT.

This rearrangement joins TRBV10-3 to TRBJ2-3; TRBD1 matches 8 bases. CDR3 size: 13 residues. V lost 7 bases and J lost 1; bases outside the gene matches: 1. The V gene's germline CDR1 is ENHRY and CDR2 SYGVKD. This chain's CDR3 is CAITGQGTDTQYF. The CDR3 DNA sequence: TGTGCCATCACGGGACAGGGCACAGATACGCAGTATTTT.

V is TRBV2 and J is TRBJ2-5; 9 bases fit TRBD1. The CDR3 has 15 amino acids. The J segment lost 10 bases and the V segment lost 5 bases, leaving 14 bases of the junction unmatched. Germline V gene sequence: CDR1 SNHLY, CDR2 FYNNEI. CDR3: CASSSSGTGTFGQYF. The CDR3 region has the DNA TGTGCCAGCAGTTCATCCGGGACAGGGACGTTTGGCCAGTACTTC.

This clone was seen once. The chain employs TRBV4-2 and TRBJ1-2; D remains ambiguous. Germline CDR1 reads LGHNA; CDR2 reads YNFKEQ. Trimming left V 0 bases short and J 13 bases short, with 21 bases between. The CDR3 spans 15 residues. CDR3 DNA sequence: TGTGCCAGCAGCCAAGATAGCCGCCCAGTTATTGGATCCACCTTC. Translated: CASSQDSRPVIGSTF.

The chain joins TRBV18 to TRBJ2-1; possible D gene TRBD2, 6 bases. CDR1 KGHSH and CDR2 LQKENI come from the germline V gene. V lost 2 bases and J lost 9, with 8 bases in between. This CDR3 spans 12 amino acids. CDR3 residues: CASSPGGGEQFF. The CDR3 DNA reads TGTGCCAGCTCACCAGGGGGAGGTGAGCAGTTCTTC. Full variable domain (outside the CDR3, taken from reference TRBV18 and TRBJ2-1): NAGVMQNPRHLVRRRGQEARLRCSPMKGHSHVYWYRQLPEEGLKFMVYLQKENIIDESGMPKERFSAEFPKEGPSILRIQQVVRGDSAAYFCASSPGGGEQFFGPGTRLTVL.

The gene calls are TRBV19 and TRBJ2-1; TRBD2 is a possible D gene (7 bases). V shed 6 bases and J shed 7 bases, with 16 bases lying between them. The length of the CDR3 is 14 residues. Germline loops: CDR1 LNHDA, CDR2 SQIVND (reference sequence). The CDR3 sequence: CASSTGTTLNEQFF. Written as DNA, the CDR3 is TGTGCCAGTAGCACAGGGACTACCTTAAATGAGCAGTTCTTC.

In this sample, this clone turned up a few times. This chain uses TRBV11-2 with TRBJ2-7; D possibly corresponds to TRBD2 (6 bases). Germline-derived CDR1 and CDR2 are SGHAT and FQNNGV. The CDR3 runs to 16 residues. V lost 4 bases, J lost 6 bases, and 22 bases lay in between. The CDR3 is CASSSIWEDSVFEQYF. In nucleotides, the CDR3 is TGTGCCAGCAGCTCCATTTGGGAGGATTCGGTTTTCGAGCAGTACTTC.

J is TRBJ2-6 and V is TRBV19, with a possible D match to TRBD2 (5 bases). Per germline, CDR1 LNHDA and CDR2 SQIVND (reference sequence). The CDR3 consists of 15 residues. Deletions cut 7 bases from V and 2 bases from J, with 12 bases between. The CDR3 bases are TGTGCCAGTACTTTAAACGGGGCTGGGGCCAACGTCCTGACTTTC. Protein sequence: CASTLNGAGANVLTF. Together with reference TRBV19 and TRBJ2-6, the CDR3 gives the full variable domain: DGGITQSPKYLFRKEGQNVTLSCEQNLNHDAMYWYRQDPGQGLRLIYYSQIVNDFQKGDIAEGYSVSREKKESFPLTVTSAQKNPTAFYLCASTLNGAGANVLTFGAGSRLTVL.

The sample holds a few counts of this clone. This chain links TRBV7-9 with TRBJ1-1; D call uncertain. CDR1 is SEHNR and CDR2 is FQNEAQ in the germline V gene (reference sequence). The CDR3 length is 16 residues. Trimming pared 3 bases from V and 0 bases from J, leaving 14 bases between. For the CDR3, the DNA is TGTGCCAGCAGCTTCGACATCTTCTCTATGAACACTGAAGCTTTCTTT. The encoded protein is CASSFDIFSMNTEAFF.

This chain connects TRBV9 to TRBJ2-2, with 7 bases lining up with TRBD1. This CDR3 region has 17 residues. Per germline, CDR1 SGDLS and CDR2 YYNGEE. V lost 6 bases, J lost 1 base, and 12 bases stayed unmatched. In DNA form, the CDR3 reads TGTGCCAGCACCAATACACCGGGACAGAGGAACACCGGGGAGCTGTTTTTT. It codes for CASTNTPGQRNTGELFF.

CDR3 region: CASSAGTEAFF. The CDR3 region has the DNA TGTGCCAGCAGCGCGGGGACAGAGGCTTTCTTT. This chain uses TRBV11-2 with TRBJ1-1; 7 bases fit TRBD1. Germline V gives CDR1 SGHAT, CDR2 FQNNGV. The J segment lost 11 bases and the V segment lost 5 bases, leaving 5 bases of the junction unmatched. This CDR3 contains 11 residues.

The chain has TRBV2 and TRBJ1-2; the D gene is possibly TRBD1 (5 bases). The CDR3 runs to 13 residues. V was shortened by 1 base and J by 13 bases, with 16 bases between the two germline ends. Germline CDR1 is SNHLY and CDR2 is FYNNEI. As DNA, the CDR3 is TGTGCCAGCAGTGAAGTGCGGGACTCAAAAGGCACCTTC. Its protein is CASSEVRDSKGTF. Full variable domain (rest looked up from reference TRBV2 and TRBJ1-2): EPEVTQTPSHQVTQMGQEVILRCVPISNHLYFYWYRQILGQKVEFLVSFYNNEISEKSEIFDDQFSVERPDGSNFTLKIRSTKLEDSAMYFCASSEVRDSKGTFGSGTRLTVV.

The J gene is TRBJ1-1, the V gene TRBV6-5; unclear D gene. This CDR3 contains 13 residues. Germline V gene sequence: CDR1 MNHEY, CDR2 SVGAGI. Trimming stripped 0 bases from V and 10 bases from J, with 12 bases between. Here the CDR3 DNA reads TGTGCCAGCAGTTACTCAGCTTCCTCTGGAGCTTTCTTT. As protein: CASSYSASSGAFF.

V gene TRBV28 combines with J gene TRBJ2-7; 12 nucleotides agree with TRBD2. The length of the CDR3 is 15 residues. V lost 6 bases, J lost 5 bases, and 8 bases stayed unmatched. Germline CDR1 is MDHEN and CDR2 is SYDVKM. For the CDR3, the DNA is TGTGCCAGCAGGCGCGGACTAGCGGGAACCAACGAGCAGTACTTC. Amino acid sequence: CASRRGLAGTNEQYF.

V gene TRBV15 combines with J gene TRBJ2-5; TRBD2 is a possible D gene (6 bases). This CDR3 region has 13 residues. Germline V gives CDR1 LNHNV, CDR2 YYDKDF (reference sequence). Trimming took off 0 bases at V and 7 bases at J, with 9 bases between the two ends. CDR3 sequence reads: CATSRDWRGTQYF. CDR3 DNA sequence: TGTGCCACCAGCAGAGATTGGAGGGGGACCCAGTACTTC.